What follows is one T cell receptor (beta chain) and its context. As yet, its antigen is unknown. This record belongs to a study of cytomegalovirus exposure and HLA in healthy donors. Findings of the study overall: In vitro confirmation showed three CMV-associated chains to be CMV antigen specific. Within a later analysis, the majority of CMV-associated TCR beta chains appeared HLA-restricted. In a later analysis, TCR association rates varied by HLA locus: DRB1 most, HLA-C fewest.

The PCR was carried out with 60 Vbeta primers and 13 Jbeta primers. This table comes from immunoSEQ multiplex PCR, and its TCRdb copy is limited to in-frame clones, with some not included. The sample yields approximately 150,000 clones, 85% seen once. The length of the CDR3 is 13 residues. Trimming stripped 6 bases from V and 0 bases from J, with 6 bases between. Germline loops: CDR1 MGHDK, CDR2 SYGVNS. The chain carries TRBV25-1 and TRBJ1-3; unclear D gene. The sequence was collected from a man under 40 in good health and CMV-seropositive. The sample consisted of PBMCs. Written as DNA, the CDR3 is TGTGCCAGCAGCTTAGCCTCTGGAAACACCATATATTTT. This codes for CASSLASGNTIYF.